A selection of T cell receptor beta chains follows, all from one sample in a study of blood T cell repertoires in COVID-19. The table came from immunoSEQ multiplex PCR; TCRdb's copy has only in-frame clones and leaves some out. The profile shows roughly 120,000 clones, roughly four fifths of them singletons. The sequenced sample consisted of peripheral blood. The receptors stem from a man in his forties or fifties with acute or convalescent COVID-19. Both conserved end residues are part of each CDR3. The order of the fields is J gene, clone size, D gene, V gene, CDR3 protein, CDR3 DNA. D genes are given only for firm matches. Size tells how often a clone was seen (once, few, many) or the class of an expanded clone, and some rows leave it out.

>TRBJ2-1|NA|TRBD2|TRBV3-1/TRBV3-2
CASSLGLAVYNEQFF
TGTGCCAGCAGCCTAGGACTAGCGGTCTACAATGAGCAGTTCTTC
>TRBJ2-7|once|NA|TRBV28
CASSSGVSYEQYF
TGTGCCAGCAGTTCAGGTGTTTCCTACGAGCAGTACTTC
>TRBJ1-1|NA|TRBD1|TRBV5-1
CASSSGQGDTEAFF
TGCGCCAGCAGCTCTGGACAGGGCGACACTGAAGCTTTCTTT
>TRBJ1-5|NA|NA|TRBV2
CAGAGGGNQPQHF
TGTGCCGGAGCGGGGGGCGGCAATCAGCCCCAGCATTTT
>TRBJ2-1|NA|TRBD2|TRBV11-2
CASSTGTSGGLNEQFF
TGTGCCAGCAGCACGGGGACTAGCGGGGGGCTAAATGAGCAGTTCTTC
>TRBJ1-1|NA|NA|TRBV30
CAWRGQNTEAFF
TGTGCCTGGAGGGGACAGAACACTGAAGCTTTCTTT
>TRBJ1-1|once|NA|TRBV3-1/TRBV3-2
CASSQVEGTEAFF
TGTGCCAGCAGCCAAGTGGAGGGCACTGAAGCTTTCTTT
>TRBJ2-1|NA|NA|TRBV9
CASSFLSGVGAYNEQFF
TGTGCCAGCAGCTTCCTCTCGGGGGTAGGGGCCTACAATGAGCAGTTCTTC
>TRBJ2-7|NA|TRBD1|TRBV27
CASSLSPLGQGISYEQYF
TGTGCCAGCAGTTTATCCCCACTCGGACAGGGGATTTCCTACGAGCAGTACTTC
>TRBJ2-5|NA|NA|TRBV21-1
CASSKKIQLQETQYF
TGTGCCAGCAGCAAAAAAATACAGTTACAAGAGACCCAGTACTTC
>TRBJ1-4|NA|NA|TRBV6-1
CASSEAPGGLDEKLFF
TGTGCCAGCAGTGAAGCGCCCGGGGGGTTGGATGAAAAACTGTTTTTT
>TRBJ2-7|NA|NA|TRBV6-1
CASSEPGKGSYEQYF
TGTGCCAGCAGTGAACCAGGGAAAGGTTCCTACGAGCAGTACTTC
>TRBJ2-4|NA|TRBD2|TRBV7-8
CASSFQLAGIAKNIQYF
TGTGCCAGCAGCTTCCAACTAGCGGGAATAGCCAAAAACATTCAGTACTTC
>TRBJ1-3|few|TRBD1|TRBV18
CASSPGQGVNTIYF
TGTGCCAGCTCCCCAGGACAGGGGGTAAACACCATATATTTT
>TRBJ1-1|few|NA|TRBV7-9
CASSSTVTEAFF
TGTGCCAGCAGCTCGACAGTCACTGAAGCTTTCTTT
>TRBJ2-5|NA|TRBD1|TRBV5-6
CASSEDRGWVETQYF
TGTGCCAGCAGCGAGGACAGGGGGTGGGTAGAGACCCAGTACTTC
>TRBJ2-3|NA|TRBD2|TRBV3-1/TRBV3-2
CASSQDWGSAGGRADTQYF
TGTGCCAGCAGCCAAGATTGGGGTTCGGCGGGAGGTAGGGCAGATACGCAGTATTTT
>TRBJ2-3|NA|TRBD2|TRBV19
CASMPVGGSTDTQYF
TGTGCCAGTATGCCAGTCGGGGGGAGCACAGATACGCAGTATTTT
>TRBJ1-1|once|TRBD1|TRBV7-3
CASSSQGDTEAFF
TGTGCCAGCAGCTCACAGGGGGACACTGAAGCTTTCTTT
>TRBJ2-5|NA|NA|TRBV19
CASALQETQYF
TGTGCCAGTGCGTTACAAGAGACCCAGTACTTC
>TRBJ1-1|once|TRBD1|TRBV30
CAWSPLGQGNTEAFF
TGTGCCTGGAGTCCCCTAGGACAGGGCAACACTGAAGCTTTCTTT
>TRBJ1-2|NA|TRBD1|TRBV5-1
CASSARQGSDYGYTF
TGCGCCAGCAGCGCCAGACAGGGTTCAGACTATGGCTACACCTTC
>TRBJ1-1|NA|TRBD1|TRBV4-1
CASSLFGTGTLGGEAFF
TGCGCCAGCAGCCTATTCGGGACAGGAACCCTAGGTGGTGAAGCTTTCTTT
>TRBJ2-7|NA|NA|TRBV10-1
CASSPGTSYEQYF
TGCGCCAGCAGCCCCGGGACATCCTACGAGCAGTACTTC
>TRBJ2-5|few|NA|TRBV2
CASTRDGGPQETQYF
TGTGCCAGCACCCGAGACGGAGGGCCCCAAGAGACCCAGTACTTC
>TRBJ2-7|NA|TRBD2|TRBV28
CASSRPGLADEQYF
TGTGCCAGCAGCCGACCGGGACTAGCCGACGAGCAGTACTTC
>TRBJ2-4|NA|TRBD1|TRBV28
CASSSGTGAVIQYF
TGTGCCAGCAGTTCCGGGACAGGGGCGGTAATTCAGTACTTC
>TRBJ1-3|NA|NA|TRBV5-1
CASSLGLGSGNTIYF
TGCGCCAGCAGCTTGGGCCTAGGCTCTGGAAACACCATATATTTT
>TRBJ2-7|NA|NA|TRBV10-3
CATQRQTPYEQYF
TGTGCCACTCAACGACAGACCCCCTACGAGCAGTACTTC
>TRBJ2-7|NA|TRBD2|TRBV28
CASRIAGDLGEQYF
TGTGCCAGCAGAATAGCGGGAGATTTGGGGGAGCAGTACTTC
>TRBJ2-7|NA|TRBD1|TRBV19
CASSMGQGAHEQYF
TGTGCCAGTAGTATGGGACAGGGGGCTCACGAGCAGTACTTC
>TRBJ2-7|few|NA|TRBV5-1
CASSLAGGLAYEQYF
TGCGCCAGCAGCTTGGCCGGCGGTTTGGCCTACGAGCAGTACTTC
>TRBJ1-5|NA|TRBD1|TRBV10-3
CAIRSGTGVQPQHF
TGTGCCATCCGGAGTGGGACAGGGGTGCAGCCCCAGCATTTT
>TRBJ2-1|NA|NA|TRBV30
CAWKPSPYNEQFF
TGTGCCTGGAAACCAAGCCCCTACAATGAGCAGTTCTTC
>TRBJ2-1|NA|NA|TRBV6-1
CASSEGLSPYNEQFF
TGTGCCAGCAGTGAAGGTCTGTCTCCCTACAATGAGCAGTTCTTC
>TRBJ2-6|NA|NA|TRBV6-2/TRBV6-3
CASSFQGLGTGANVLTF
TGTGCCAGCAGTTTTCAGGGATTAGGGACTGGGGCCAACGTCCTGACTTTC
>TRBJ1-2|NA|NA|TRBV29-1
CSVEAEGERGYTF
TGCAGCGTTGAAGCCGAGGGGGAACGTGGCTACACCTTC
>TRBJ2-3|NA|NA|TRBV7-3
CASSLTGGVSQYF
TGTGCCAGCAGCTTAACAGGGGGAGTATCGCAGTATTTT
>TRBJ2-6|NA|NA|TRBV4-1
CASSLSGDTGANVLTF
TGCGCCAGCAGCCTTTCAGGGGATACTGGGGCCAACGTCCTGACTTTC
>TRBJ2-1|medium-sized|TRBD2|TRBV27
CASSLLASGTDEQFF
TGTGCCAGCAGTTTATTGGCTAGCGGGACCGATGAGCAGTTCTTC
>TRBJ1-2|NA|NA|TRBV11-2
CASSLEPGGGYTF
TGTGCCAGCAGCTTAGAACCCGGGGGTGGCTACACCTTC
>TRBJ1-5|once|TRBD1|TRBV19
CASSIDGEGANQPQHF
TGTGCCAGTAGTATAGATGGCGAGGGGGCCAATCAGCCCCAGCATTTT
>TRBJ1-3|once|TRBD1|TRBV19
CASTLGQTSGNTIYF
TGTGCCAGTACCTTGGGACAGACCTCTGGAAACACCATATATTTT
>TRBJ2-7|NA|NA|TRBV14
CASSRAGPTYEQYF
TGTGCCAGCAGCCGGGCCGGTCCAACCTACGAGCAGTACTTC
>TRBJ1-3|NA|TRBD1|TRBV4-2
CASSAGQGAGGNTIYF
TGTGCCAGCAGCGCGGGACAGGGGGCAGGTGGAAACACCATATATTTT
>TRBJ1-6|NA|TRBD1|TRBV5-1
CASGSGTANSPLHF
TGCGCCAGCGGCTCCGGGACAGCCAATTCACCCCTCCACTTT
>TRBJ2-4|NA|NA|TRBV11-2
CASSFHQGAKNIQYF
TGTGCCAGCAGCTTTCACCAGGGGGCCAAAAACATTCAGTACTTC
>TRBJ1-2|NA|NA|TRBV11-2
CASSLEPSNYGYTF
TGTGCCAGCAGCTTGGAGCCTTCGAACTATGGCTACACCTTC
>TRBJ2-1|NA|NA|TRBV28
CASSSGWSADVSYNEQFF
TGTGCCAGCAGTTCCGGTTGGTCAGCGGACGTCTCCTACAATGAGCAGTTCTTC
>TRBJ1-5|NA|NA|TRBV5-1
CASSLEGRDQPQHF
TGCGCCAGCAGCTTAGAGGGGCGGGACCAGCCCCAGCATTTT